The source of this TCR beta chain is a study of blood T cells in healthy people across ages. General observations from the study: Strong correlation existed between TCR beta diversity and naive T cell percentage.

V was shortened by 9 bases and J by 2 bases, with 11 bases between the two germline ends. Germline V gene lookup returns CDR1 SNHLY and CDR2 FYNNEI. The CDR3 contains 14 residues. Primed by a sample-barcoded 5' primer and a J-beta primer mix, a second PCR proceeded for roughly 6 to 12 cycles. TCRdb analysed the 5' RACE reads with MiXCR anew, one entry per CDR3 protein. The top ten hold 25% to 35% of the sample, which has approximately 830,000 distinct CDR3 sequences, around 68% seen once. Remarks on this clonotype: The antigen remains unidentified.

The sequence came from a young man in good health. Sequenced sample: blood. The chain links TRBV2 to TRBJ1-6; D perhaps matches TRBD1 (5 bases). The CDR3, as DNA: TGTGCCAGTGCCCGGGGGGCCTATAATTCACCCCTCCACTTT. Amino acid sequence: CASARGAYNSPLHF.